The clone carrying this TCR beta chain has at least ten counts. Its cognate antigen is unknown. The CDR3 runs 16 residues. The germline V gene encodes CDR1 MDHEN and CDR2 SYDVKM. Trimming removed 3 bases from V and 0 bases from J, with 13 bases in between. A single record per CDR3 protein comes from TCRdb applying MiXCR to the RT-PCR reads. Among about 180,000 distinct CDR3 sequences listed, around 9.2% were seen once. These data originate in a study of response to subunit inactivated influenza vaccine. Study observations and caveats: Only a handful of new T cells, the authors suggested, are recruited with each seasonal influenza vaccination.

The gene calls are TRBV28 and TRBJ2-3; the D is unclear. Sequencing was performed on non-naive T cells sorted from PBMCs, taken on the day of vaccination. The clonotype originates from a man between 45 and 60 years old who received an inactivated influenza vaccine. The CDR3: CASSFYARVSTDTQYF. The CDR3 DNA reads TGTGCCAGCAGTTTTTATGCTAGGGTTAGCACAGATACGCAGTATTTT.